Presented here are 18 T cell receptor beta chains from one specimen sequenced in a study of blood T cell repertoires in COVID-19. Here immunoSEQ multiplex PCR was the method, and the copy in TCRdb shows in-frame clones only, minus some. The table lists about 150,000 clones, around 80% of them singletons. Input material: PBMCs or T cells enriched from blood (not recorded which). These receptors all stem from a woman aged 45-65 years who had recovered from COVID-19.

This chain uses TRBV25-1 with TRBJ2-4, with 7 bases aligning to TRBD1. Germline values: CDR1 MGHDK, CDR2 SYGVNS. The V and J ends lost 6 bases and 8 bases, in that order; junction bases with no gene match: 7. This CDR3 spans 13 amino acids. The CDR3 protein is CASRTQGVDIQYF. CDR3 bases: TGTGCCAGCAGGACCCAGGGGGTGGACATTCAGTACTTC.

The chain has TRBV30 and TRBJ2-7; TRBD1 might be the D (5 bases). Germline values: CDR1 GTSNPN, CDR2 SVGIG (reference sequence). Trimming removed 1 base from V and 2 bases from J, with 6 bases in between. The CDR3 contains 12 residues. CDR3 sequence reads: CAWSEGTYEQYF. CDR3 nucleotide sequence: TGTGCCTGGAGTGAGGGGACCTACGAGCAGTACTTC.

The V call is TRBV5-1, the J call TRBJ2-1; possibly TRBD1 for D (6 bases). Germline CDR1 and CDR2: SGHRS and YFSETQ. Trimming left V 0 bases short and J 5 bases short, with 9 bases between. The CDR3 spans 14 residues. This chain's CDR3 is CASSLGGHNNEQFF. The CDR3 nucleotides read TGCGCCAGCAGCTTGGGGGGACATAACAATGAGCAGTTCTTC.

The J gene is TRBJ2-6, the V gene TRBV11-2; weak D call: TRBD1 (5 bases). The CDR3 runs 18 residues. Trimming took 0 bases from V and 0 from J, leaving 12 bases between them. Germline V gives CDR1 SGHAT, CDR2 FQNNGV. As DNA, the CDR3 is TGTGCCAGCAGCTTAGAGACAGCTCTATACTCTGGGGCCAACGTCCTGACTTTC. Amino acids: CASSLETALYSGANVLTF.

The V and J genes are TRBV30 and TRBJ2-6; D unclear. CDR3 length: 14 amino acids. Germline V lookup: CDR1 GTSNPN, CDR2 SVGIG (reference sequence). Trimming took 1 base from V and 4 from J, leaving 8 bases between them. This CDR3 reads CAWSGTTGANVLTF. In DNA, the CDR3 is TGTGCCTGGAGTGGAACGACAGGGGCCAACGTCCTGACTTTC.

CDR3 in amino acids: CASSSPHSPNYGYTF. CDR3 in DNA: TGTGCCAGCAGTTCCCCCCACAGTCCTAACTATGGCTACACCTTC. The V call is TRBV28, the J call TRBJ1-2; the D is unclear. V was shortened by 4 bases and J by 0 bases, with 12 bases between the two germline ends. This CDR3 is built from 15 residues. Germline V lookup: CDR1 MDHEN, CDR2 SYDVKM.

The table lists this clone with a few counts. The gene calls are TRBV20-1 and TRBJ1-1; TRBD1 is a possible D gene (6 bases). This CDR3 region has 11 residues. Germline V CDR1 and CDR2: DFQATT, SNEGSKA (reference sequence). The CDR3 sequence is CRARGGTEAFF. The CDR3 nucleotides are TGCAGGGCAAGGGGGGGGACTGAAGCTTTCTTT.

This rearrangement joins TRBV19 to TRBJ2-1; 14 bases map to TRBD2. Germline lookup yields CDR1 LNHDA and CDR2 SQIVND (reference sequence). The CDR3 runs 15 residues. The V gene end was trimmed by 4 bases and the J gene end by 6 bases; junction bases not matched to a gene: 2. CDR3 DNA sequence: TGTGCCAGTAGTACCGGGACTAGCGGGGGCAATGAGCAGTTCTTC. Amino acids: CASSTGTSGGNEQFF.

The genes are TRBV5-1 and TRBJ2-3, with TRBD2 matching over 10 bases. This CDR3 spans 17 amino acids. The germline gives CDR1 SGHRS, CDR2 YFSETQ. Losses at the gene ends were 4 bases for V and 1 base for J; bases not matched to a gene: 9. The CDR3 region has the DNA TGCGCCAGCAGCCCCGACCCGCTAGCGGGGGGCACAGATACGCAGTATTTT. Its translation is CASSPDPLAGGTDTQYF.

The CDR3 nucleotides read TGTGCCAGAAGCTCCGACAGGGGTAAGCACACTGAAGCTTTCTTT. It translates to CARSSDRGKHTEAFF. The chain joins TRBV5-3 to TRBJ1-1, with 8 bases aligning to TRBD1. TRBV5-3 is an ORF; its function is uncertain. V was pared by 3 bases and J by 3 bases, with 7 bases of the junction left unmatched. This CDR3 has 15 amino acids.

In this sample, this clone turned up once. This chain joins TRBV3-1 (or the pseudogene TRBV3-2) and TRBJ2-3; D unresolved. The ends were cut back, 4 bases at V and 2 bases at J, with 4 bases in the middle. The CDR3 totals 12 residues. The germline V gene has CDR1 LGHDT and CDR2 YNNKEL (reference sequence). The CDR3: CASSPNTDTQYF. The CDR3 bases are TGTGCCAGCAGCCCCAACACAGATACGCAGTATTTT.

V usage is TRBV5-1 and J usage is TRBJ2-1; D is unclear. Germline CDR1 is SGHRS and CDR2 is YFSETQ. V lost 0 bases and J lost 9, with 10 bases in between. The CDR3 has 13 amino acids. CDR3 DNA sequence: TGCGCCAGCAGCTTGGCCGCCTATAGTGAGCAGTTCTTC. It is translated as CASSLAAYSEQFF.

This clone was found a few times. The CDR3 sequence: CASSPRASYTDTQYF. DNA of the CDR3: TGTGCCAGCAGTCCCAGGGCTTCCTACACAGATACGCAGTATTTT. The chain uses TRBV28 and TRBJ2-3; maybe TRBD1 (5 bases). Between the trimmed V and J ends, which lost 5 bases and 2 bases, there was a span of 14 bases. Germline V gene data show CDR1 as MDHEN and CDR2 as SYDVKM. This CDR3 is built from 15 residues.

Only one count was recorded for this clone. The chain has TRBV27 and TRBJ2-7; 8 bases agree with TRBD1. Germline-derived CDR1 and CDR2 are MNHEY and SMNVEV (reference sequence). The CDR3 is made up of 17 amino acids. Trimming cost V 8 bases and J 7 bases; bases outside gene matches: 22. The CDR3 DNA sequence: TGTGCCAGCGCCAGACTGCTATCCAGGGGGCCGCTCTGGGAGCAGTACGTC. Its protein is CASARLLSRGPLWEQYV.

Concerning this clone: A junction boundary mismatches the germline segment, possibly from a read error. The chain recombines TRBV3-1 (or the pseudogene TRBV3-2) with TRBJ1-1; no clear D gene. Germline CDR1 reads LGHDT; CDR2 reads YNNKEL (reference sequence). The CDR3 loop spans 12 amino acids. CDR3 DNA sequence: TGTGCCAGCAGCCAAGGTAACAGTGAAGCTTTCTTT. Translation: CASSQGNSEAFF.

The chain is built from TRBV15 and TRBJ1-2, with 10 positions matching TRBD1. J lost 0 bases, V lost 1 base, and 8 bases had no gene match. Germline loops: CDR1 LNHNV, CDR2 YYDKDF (reference sequence). The CDR3 covers 18 residues. The CDR3 DNA is TGTGCCACCAGCAGAGTAAGGACAGGGGGTACAGCTAACTATGGCTACACCTTC. Translation: CATSRVRTGGTANYGYTF.

V is TRBV7-2 and J is TRBJ2-5, with 7 bases matching TRBD2. The CDR3 contains 15 residues. V gave up 3 bases and J gave up 5 bases; unmatched junction bases: 9. Germline V gene data show CDR1 as SGHTA and CDR2 as FQGNSA. The CDR3 region is CASSFNGLEKETQYF. The CDR3, as DNA: TGTGCCAGCAGCTTCAACGGACTAGAGAAGGAGACCCAGTACTTC.

This chain uses TRBV3-1 (or the pseudogene TRBV3-2) with TRBJ1-1, with TRBD1 matching 8 bases. The CDR3 is 13 amino acids. V dropped 2 bases and J dropped 6; count of bases not matched to a gene: 2. Germline V gene sequence: CDR1 LGHDT, CDR2 YNNKEL (reference sequence). The CDR3 loop reads CASSQTGGAEAFF. DNA of the CDR3: TGTGCCAGCAGCCAAACAGGGGGAGCTGAAGCTTTCTTT.